This T cell receptor (beta chain) was sequenced for a study of blood T cell repertoires in COVID-19. Sequencing was performed with immunoSEQ multiplex PCR; in TCRdb, only in-frame clones are kept and a portion is missing. The sample shows 250,000 to 350,000 clones, 75% to 90% of them seen only once. The origin of this receptor is a woman in her thirties or forties who had recovered from COVID-19. Specimen: peripheral blood.

DNA for the CDR3: TGTGCCAGCAGTTACTCGCGGGAGGGTCGTTACGAGCAGTACTTC. Its protein product is CASSYSREGRYEQYF. The chain joins TRBV6-5 to TRBJ2-7; 9 nucleotides match TRBD2. V was pared by 0 bases and J by 4 bases, with 4 bases of the junction left unmatched. Germline V gene sequence: CDR1 MNHEY, CDR2 SVGAGI. The CDR3 sequence is 15 residues long.